Below, 9 T cell receptor beta chains from the same sample are listed, as sequenced in a study of blood T cell repertoires in COVID-19. Sequenced by immunoSEQ multiplex PCR; TCRdb stores in-frame clones only, minus some. The top ten clones hold 15% to 20% of a sample with about 190,000 clones, about 78% of them seen once. The specimen sequenced was PBMCs or T cells enriched from blood (not recorded which). These receptors were obtained from a woman in her fifties or sixties who had recovered from COVID-19.

The V and J genes are TRBV19 and TRBJ1-5, with 8 bases identical to TRBD1. This CDR3 has 15 residues. CDR1 LNHDA and CDR2 SQIVND come from the germline V gene (reference sequence). V trimming: 5 bases; J trimming: 1 base; junction bases outside the gene matches: 4. CDR3 DNA sequence: TGTGCCAGTAGTCCTACAGGGGGAAGCAATCAGCCCCAGCATTTT. Amino acid sequence: CASSPTGGSNQPQHF.

This clone showed up just a few times. The genes are TRBV5-1 and TRBJ1-1; D is unclear. V was shortened by 2 bases and J by 4 bases, with 12 bases between the two germline ends. The germline gives CDR1 SGHRS, CDR2 YFSETQ. The CDR3 consists of 14 residues. The CDR3 DNA reads as TGCGCCAGCAGCTTTTCTTGGGCCCCCACTGAAGCTTTCTTT. Translated, it gives CASSFSWAPTEAFF.

The V call is TRBV18, the J call TRBJ2-7, with a weak D call TRBD2 (5 bases). CDR3 size: 16 residues. Germline values: CDR1 KGHSH, CDR2 LQKENI. The V gene lost 0 bases and the J gene lost 0 bases, with 12 bases spanning the gap. DNA of the CDR3: TGTGCCAGCTCACCACCTGTCACTAGAGCCTCCTACGAGCAGTACTTC. As protein: CASSPPVTRASYEQYF.

The rearrangement joins TRBV30 to TRBJ1-1; D may be TRBD1 (5 bases). Germline CDR1 and CDR2: GTSNPN and SVGIG (reference sequence). CDR3 size: 14 residues. The CDR3 loop reads CAERWGNKYTEAFF. The CDR3 DNA reads TGTGCTGAACGCTGGGGCAACAAATACACTGAAGCTTTCTTT.

Regarding this clone: One end of the junction is discordant with germline, which a read error may explain. J is TRBJ1-4 and V is TRBV4-1, with 12 bases lining up with TRBD1. Germline values: CDR1 MGHRA, CDR2 YSYEKL. This CDR3 has 16 amino acids. DNA of the CDR3: TGCGCCAGCAGCCAAGAGAGGGACAGGGGGCAAACCTTTACCCGTTTT. Translated: CASSQERDRGQTFTRF.

This chain uses TRBV27 with TRBJ2-1, with TRBD1 matching 9 bases. Trimming at V came to 4 bases and at J to 4 bases, leaving 5 bases not matched to a gene. Per the germline V gene, CDR1 is MNHEY and CDR2 is SMNVEV (reference sequence). This CDR3 contains 15 residues. The CDR3 sequence is CASSSTGQGYNEQFF. Written as DNA, the CDR3 is TGTGCCAGCAGTTCCACGGGACAGGGTTACAATGAGCAGTTCTTC.

This chain connects TRBV14 to TRBJ2-3, with 10 bases aligning to TRBD1. This CDR3 comprises 13 residues. Unmatched junction bases numbered 9, after V lost 5 bases and J lost 13 bases. The germline CDR1 and CDR2 sequences are SGHDN and FVKESK. This CDR3 is CASSSSRTGGKYF. The CDR3 DNA reads as TGTGCCAGCAGCTCAAGTCGGACAGGGGGGAAGTATTTT.

The chain employs TRBV5-1 and TRBJ2-5; D perhaps matches TRBD1 (6 bases). The V gene's germline CDR1 is SGHRS and CDR2 YFSETQ. Trimming removed 4 bases at V and 1 base at J, with 11 bases between. The CDR3 has 14 amino acids. CDR3 loop: CASSHGQLQETQYF. In DNA form, the CDR3 reads TGCGCCAGCAGCCACGGACAGCTCCAAGAGACCCAGTACTTC.

V and J are TRBV11-2 and TRBJ2-1; 9 positions match TRBD2. From germline, CDR1 is SGHAT and CDR2 FQNNGV. CDR3 length: 17 residues. V lost 0 bases and J lost 5; bases outside the gene matches: 8. CDR3 protein: CASSLEGTTSGNNEQFF. The CDR3 DNA follows: TGTGCCAGCAGCTTAGAGGGGACGACTAGCGGCAACAATGAGCAGTTCTTC.